These T cell receptor beta chains were read from a single sample in a study of type 1 regulatory T cells. Their cognate antigens are unknown. TCRdb re-called the reads through MiXCR, storing one row per CDR3 protein. The data hold about 62,000 distinct CDR3 sequences, with less than 70% observed a single time. Sample: cultured non-Tr1 T cells, either the whole culture or a sorted T cell fraction (not recorded which). The receptors stem from a human donor in good health. Both conserved end residues are part of each CDR3. A D gene is named only where the DNA matches it firmly. For some rows the clone size is stated as once, few or many, or as a class when expanded; others skip it.

d_gene	abundance	v_gene	j_gene	CDR3aa	CDR3nt
.	.	TRBV12-3/TRBV12-4	TRBJ2-1	CASSYGATYNEQFF	TGTGCCAGCAGTTACGGGGCCACCTACAATGAGCAGTTCTTC
.	.	TRBV20-1	TRBJ1-5	CSAREAGAFNQPQHF	TGCAGTGCTAGAGAAGCGGGGGCATTCAATCAGCCCCAGCATTTT
.	few	TRBV7-2	TRBJ2-7	CASSSGVYEQYF	TGTGCCAGCAGCTCGGGAGTTTACGAGCAGTACTTC
.	.	TRBV12-3/TRBV12-4	TRBJ2-5	CASSAVRAGQETQYF	TGTGCCAGCAGTGCCGTGCGGGCGGGCCAAGAGACCCAGTACTTC
.	.	TRBV5-6	TRBJ2-2	CASSLEGGGVPGELFF	TGTGCCAGCAGCTTGGAGGGGGGCGGGGTCCCCGGGGAGCTGTTTTTT
TRBD1	once	TRBV5-1	TRBJ2-5	CASSPGGQGKETQYF	TGCGCCAGCAGCCCGGGGGGACAGGGGAAAGAGACCCAGTACTTC
TRBD1	.	TRBV28	TRBJ1-5	CASSSWTGSRPQHF	TGTGCCAGCAGTTCTTGGACAGGGTCGAGGCCCCAGCATTTT
TRBD1	.	TRBV5-6	TRBJ2-5	CASSFGTGVKETQYF	TGTGCCAGCAGCTTCGGGACAGGAGTTAAAGAGACCCAGTACTTT
.	.	TRBV27	TRBJ1-6	CASSFRTFVQRNSPLHF	TGTGCCAGCAGTTTTAGGACCTTCGTACAGAGGAATTCACCCCTCCACTTT
.	.	TRBV20-1	TRBJ2-7	CSASQGRIYEQYF	TGCAGTGCTTCTCAGGGACGGATCTACGAGCAGTACTTC
.	few	TRBV3-1	TRBJ2-3	CASSQDRANTQYF	TGTGCCAGCAGCCAAGATAGGGCGAATACGCAGTATTTT
.	few	TRBV6-2/TRBV6-3	TRBJ2-2	CASSRNTGELFF	TGTGCCAGCAGCCGGAACACCGGGGAGCTGTTTTTT
.	few	TRBV29-1	TRBJ2-7	CSVDAGSDYEQYF	TGCAGCGTTGATGCCGGAAGTGACTACGAGCAGTACTTC
.	.	TRBV7-3	TRBJ1-6	CASSPGGFAYNSPLHF	TGTGCCAGCAGCCCCGGCGGGTTCGCCTATAATTCACCCCTCCACTTT
.	.	TRBV5-4	TRBJ2-7	CASSGSTLGYEQYF	TGTGCCAGCAGCGGGAGTACTTTGGGCTACGAGCAGTACTTC
TRBD1	.	TRBV7-8	TRBJ2-6	CASSPRTGRTGANVLTF	TGTGCCAGCAGCCCTCGGACAGGGAGAACTGGGGCCAACGTCCTGACTTTC
.	.	TRBV3-1	TRBJ2-2	CASSQGQGTGELFF	TGTGCCAGCAGCCAAGGTCAAGGAACCGGGGAGCTGTTTTTT
TRBD2	.	TRBV27	TRBJ2-7	CAAKASGSFPYEQYF	TGTGCCGCGAAGGCTAGCGGGAGTTTCCCCTACGAGCAGTACTTC
.	.	TRBV3-1	TRBJ2-7	CASSQDGGIEQYF	TGTGCCAGCAGCCAAGATGGAGGGATTGAGCAGTACTTC
TRBD2	.	TRBV27	TRBJ2-1	CASSLSGRSSYNEQFF	TGTGCCAGCAGTTTATCCGGGAGGAGCTCCTACAATGAGCAGTTCTTC
.	.	TRBV25-1	TRBJ2-7	CASSPRRLGEQYF	TGTGCCAGCAGTCCTCGCAGACTAGGAGAGCAGTACTTC
TRBD2	few	TRBV20-1	TRBJ2-1	CSARVAGFNEQFF	TGCAGTGCTAGGGTAGCGGGTTTCAATGAGCAGTTCTTC
TRBD1	.	TRBV12-5	TRBJ2-3	CASATDRGYTDTQYF	TGTGCTAGTGCCACCGACAGGGGGTACACAGATACGCAGTATTTT
.	.	TRBV7-8	TRBJ2-3	CASSLVPRGTDTQYF	TGTGCCAGCAGCTTAGTTCCAAGGGGCACAGATACGCAGTATTTT